The TCR beta chain under discussion was sequenced for a study of blood T cells in healthy people across ages. For the study at large: Template switching captured about one barcoded beta molecule per two T cells.

As regards this clonotype: What it recognizes is unknown. Since a much larger clone is just one base distant, this may be a read error.

Isolation per sample recovered at least 7 million PBMCs. Germline CDR1 and CDR2: LGHNA and YNFKEQ. V trimming: 4 bases; J trimming: 4 bases; junction bases outside the gene matches: 9. This CDR3 has 16 residues. With a J-beta primer mix and a sample-barcoded 5' primer, a second PCR ran roughly 7 to 11 cycles. Every cDNA molecule carried a tag from a template-switch adaptor bearing 12 random nucleotides. TCRdb reprocessed the 5' RACE reads with MiXCR, giving one entry per CDR3 protein. The sample records approximately 810,000 distinct CDR3 sequences, 25% to 35% being singletons. Study findings and constraints: Conclusively comparing naive with antigen-experienced cells was impossible with unsorted PBMCs.

The chain uses TRBV4-2 and TRBJ1-2; 10 bases line up with TRBD1. Sequencing used blood. The sequence derives from an elderly woman in good health. The CDR3 here is CASSRDVGQGGYGYTF. The CDR3 DNA reads as TGTGCCAGCAGCCGAGATGTAGGACAGGGGGGCTATGGCTACACCTTC.